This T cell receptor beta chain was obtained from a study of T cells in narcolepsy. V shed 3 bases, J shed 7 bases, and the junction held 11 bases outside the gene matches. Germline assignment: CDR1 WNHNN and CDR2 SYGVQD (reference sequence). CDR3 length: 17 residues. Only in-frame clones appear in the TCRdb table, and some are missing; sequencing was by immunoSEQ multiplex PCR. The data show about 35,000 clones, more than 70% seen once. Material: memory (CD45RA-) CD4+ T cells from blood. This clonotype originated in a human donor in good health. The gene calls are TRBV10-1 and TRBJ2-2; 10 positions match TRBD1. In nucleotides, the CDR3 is TGCGCCAGCAGTGACACAGGGACAGGGGCCCAGGTCGGGGAGCTGTTTTTT. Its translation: CASSDTGTGAQVGELFF.